This TCR beta chain was retrieved from a study of regulatory T cells in long-lasting Graves disease. Study-level findings and limits: Whereas new patients shared 970 or so public clonotypes, persistent patients shared more, at 2,741.

Combining iRepertoire HTBI primers with Arm-PCR of CDR3 regions, the authors built TCR beta libraries. Authors' methods: Detected in the samples were approximately 58 TRBV and over 11 TRBJ segments. TCRdb re-called the multiplex PCR reads with MiXCR, one entry per CDR3 protein. For this entry, the V and J calls and clone size follow TCRdb and not the study's own pipeline. The data show 300,000 to 400,000 distinct CDR3 sequences, 16% seen once. V shed 1 base and J shed 0 bases, with 13 bases lying between them. The CDR3 runs 16 residues. The germline CDR1 and CDR2 sequences are MGHRA and YSYEKL. The sample holds a few counts of this clonotype. The antigen is undetermined. Time point: newly diagnosed GD, antithyroid drugs for less than 3 months. Making the TCR library involved RNA that had been extracted from PBMCs. As collected, the peripheral blood samples measured roughly 10 milliliters each and went into EDTA tubes.

The data were also submitted as part of a second study, on T cells in Graves' hyperthyroidism and ophthalmopathy. According to that study: HTBI primers were employed in a first-round RT-PCR of the TCR CDR3.

The clonotype originates from a man between 40 and 49 years old with Graves disease. The J gene is TRBJ2-7, the V gene TRBV4-1; D unresolved. The starting material was peripheral blood mononuclear cells (PBMCs), obtained at new diagnosis, from a patient treated with antithyroid drugs. The CDR3 sequence is CASSQVGSGFSYEQYF. CDR3 DNA: TGCGCCAGCAGCCAAGTGGGCTCAGGCTTCTCCTACGAGCAGTACTTC.